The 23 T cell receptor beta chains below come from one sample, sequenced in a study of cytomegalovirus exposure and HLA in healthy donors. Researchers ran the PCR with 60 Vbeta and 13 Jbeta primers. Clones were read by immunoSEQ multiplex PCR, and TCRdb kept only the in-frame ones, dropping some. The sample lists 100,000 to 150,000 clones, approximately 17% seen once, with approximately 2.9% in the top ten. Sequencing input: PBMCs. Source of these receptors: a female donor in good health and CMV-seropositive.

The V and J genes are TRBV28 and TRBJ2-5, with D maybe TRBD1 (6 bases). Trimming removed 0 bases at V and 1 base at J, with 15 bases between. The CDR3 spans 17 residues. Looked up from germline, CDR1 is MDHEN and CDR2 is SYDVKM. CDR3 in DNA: TGTGCCAGCAGTTTATGGAAGGTCGGACAGTCCCAAGAGACCCAGTACTTC. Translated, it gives CASSLWKVGQSQETQYF.

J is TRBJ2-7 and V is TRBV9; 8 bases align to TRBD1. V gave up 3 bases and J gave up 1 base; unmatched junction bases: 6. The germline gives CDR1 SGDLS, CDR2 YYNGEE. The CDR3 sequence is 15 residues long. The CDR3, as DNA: TGTGCCAGCAGCGCCGGGGGACAGGTTTCCTACGAGCAGTACTTC. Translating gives CASSAGGQVSYEQYF.

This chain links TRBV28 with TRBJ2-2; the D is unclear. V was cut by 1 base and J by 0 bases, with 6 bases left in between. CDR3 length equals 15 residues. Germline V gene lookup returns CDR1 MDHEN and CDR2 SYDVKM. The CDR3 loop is CASSLYPTNTGELFF. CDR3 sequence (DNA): TGTGCCAGCAGTTTATATCCCACGAACACCGGGGAGCTGTTTTTT.

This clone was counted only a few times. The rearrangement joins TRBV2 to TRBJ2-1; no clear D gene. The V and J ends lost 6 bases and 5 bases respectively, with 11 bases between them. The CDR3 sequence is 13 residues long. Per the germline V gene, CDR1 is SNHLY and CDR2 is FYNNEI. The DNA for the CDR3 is TGTGCCAGCAGAGGAGCTCGGAACAATGAGCAGTTCTTC. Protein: CASRGARNNEQFF. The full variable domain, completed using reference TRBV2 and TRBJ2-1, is EPEVTQTPSHQVTQMGQEVILRCVPISNHLYFYWYRQILGQKVEFLVSFYNNEISEKSEIFDDQFSVERPDGSNFTLKIRSTKLEDSAMYFCASRGARNNEQFFGPGTRLTVL.

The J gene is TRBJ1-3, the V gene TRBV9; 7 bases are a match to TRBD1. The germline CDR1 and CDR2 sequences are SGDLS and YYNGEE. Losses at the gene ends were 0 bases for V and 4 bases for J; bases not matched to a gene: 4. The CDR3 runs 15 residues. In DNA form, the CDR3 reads TGTGCCAGCAGCGTAGGTGGGACAGCGGGAAACACCATATATTTT. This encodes CASSVGGTAGNTIYF.

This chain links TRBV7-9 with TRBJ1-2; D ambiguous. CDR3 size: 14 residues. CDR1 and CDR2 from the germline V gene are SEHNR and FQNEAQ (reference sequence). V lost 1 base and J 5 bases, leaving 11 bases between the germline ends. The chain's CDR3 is CASSLGSGLYGYTF. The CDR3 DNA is TGTGCCAGCAGCTTAGGATCGGGTCTTTATGGCTACACCTTC.

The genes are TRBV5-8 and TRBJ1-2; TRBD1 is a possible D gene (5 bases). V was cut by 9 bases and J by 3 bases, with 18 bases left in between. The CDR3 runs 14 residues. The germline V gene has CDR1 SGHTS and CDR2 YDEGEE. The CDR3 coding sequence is TGTGCCATACTTCGCCGGGGGATCGACTATGGCTACACCTTC. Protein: CAILRRGIDYGYTF.

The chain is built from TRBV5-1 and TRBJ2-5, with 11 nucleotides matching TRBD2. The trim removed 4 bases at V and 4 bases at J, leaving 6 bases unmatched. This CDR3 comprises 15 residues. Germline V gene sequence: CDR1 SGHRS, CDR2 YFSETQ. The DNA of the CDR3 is TGCGCCAGCAGCCCTCGGACTAGCGGGCTAGAGACCCAGTACTTC. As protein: CASSPRTSGLETQYF.

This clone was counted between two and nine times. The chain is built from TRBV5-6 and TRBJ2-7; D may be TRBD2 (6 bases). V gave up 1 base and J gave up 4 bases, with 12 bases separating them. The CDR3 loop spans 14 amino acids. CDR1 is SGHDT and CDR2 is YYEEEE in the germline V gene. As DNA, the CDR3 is TGTGCCAGCAGCTTGAGGGGACTTCAGTACGAGCAGTACTTC. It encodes CASSLRGLQYEQYF.

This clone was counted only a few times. Written as DNA, the CDR3 is TGTGCCACTAAGACCGGGAGTAAGGGCACTGAAGCTTTCTTT. Its protein product is CATKTGSKGTEAFF. J is TRBJ1-1 and V is TRBV15; D gene ambiguous. CDR3 length: 14 residues. Trimming removed 9 bases at V and 4 bases at J, with 18 bases between. Germline-derived CDR1 and CDR2 are LNHNV and YYDKDF (reference sequence).

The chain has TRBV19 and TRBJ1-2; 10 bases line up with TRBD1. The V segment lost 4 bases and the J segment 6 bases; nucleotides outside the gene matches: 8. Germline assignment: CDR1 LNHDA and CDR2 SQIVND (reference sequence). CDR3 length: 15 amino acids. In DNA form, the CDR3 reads TGTGCCAGTAGTACAACATCCGGGACAGGGGATGGCTACACCTTC. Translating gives CASSTTSGTGDGYTF.

The CDR3 nucleotides read TGCGCCAGCAGCTTGGTGGAGGGCCGAAGGAGCGAGCAGTACTTC. Its protein is CASSLVEGRRSEQYF. The chain links TRBV5-1 to TRBJ2-7; D possibly corresponds to TRBD2 (6 bases). The V end lost 0 bases, the J end lost 6 bases, and 16 bases lay between the germline ends. Germline CDR1 SGHRS, CDR2 YFSETQ. The CDR3 extends over 15 amino acids.

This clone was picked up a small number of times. CDR3 sequence (DNA): TGTGCCAGCAGCCAAGAGTTGAGGGGGATCGGGGAGCTGTTTTTT. Its protein is CASSQELRGIGELFF. The chain recombines TRBV4-2 with TRBJ2-2; tentative D call: TRBD1 (6 bases). The V end lost 0 bases, the J end lost 7 bases, and 12 bases lay between the germline ends. The CDR3 has 15 residues. Germline loops: CDR1 LGHNA, CDR2 YNFKEQ.

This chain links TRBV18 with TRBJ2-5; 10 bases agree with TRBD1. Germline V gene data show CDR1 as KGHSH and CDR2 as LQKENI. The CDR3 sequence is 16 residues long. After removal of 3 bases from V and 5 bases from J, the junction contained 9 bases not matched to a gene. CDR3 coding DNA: TGTGCCAGCTCACCGGTAAAGACAGGGGGCGCGGAGACCCAGTACTTC. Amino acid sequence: CASSPVKTGGAETQYF.

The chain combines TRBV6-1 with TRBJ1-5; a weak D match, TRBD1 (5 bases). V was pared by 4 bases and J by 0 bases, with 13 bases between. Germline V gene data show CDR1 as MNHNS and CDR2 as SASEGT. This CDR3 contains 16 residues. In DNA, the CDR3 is TGTGCCAGCAGTGTAGAACAGGTTTCTAGCAATCAGCCCCAGCATTTT. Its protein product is CASSVEQVSSNQPQHF.

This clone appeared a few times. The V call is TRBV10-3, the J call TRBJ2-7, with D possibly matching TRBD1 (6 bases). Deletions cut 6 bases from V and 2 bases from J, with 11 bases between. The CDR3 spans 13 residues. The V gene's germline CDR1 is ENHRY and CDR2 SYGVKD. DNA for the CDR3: TGTGCCATCAGACAGGGCATCCCCTACGAGCAGTACTTC. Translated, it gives CAIRQGIPYEQYF.

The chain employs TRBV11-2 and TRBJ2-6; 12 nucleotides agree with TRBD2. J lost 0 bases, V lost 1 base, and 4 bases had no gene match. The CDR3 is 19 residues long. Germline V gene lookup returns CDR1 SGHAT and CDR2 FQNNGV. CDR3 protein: CASSLVRTSGISGANVLTF. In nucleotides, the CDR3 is TGTGCCAGCAGCTTAGTTAGGACTAGCGGGATCTCTGGGGCCAACGTCCTGACTTTC.

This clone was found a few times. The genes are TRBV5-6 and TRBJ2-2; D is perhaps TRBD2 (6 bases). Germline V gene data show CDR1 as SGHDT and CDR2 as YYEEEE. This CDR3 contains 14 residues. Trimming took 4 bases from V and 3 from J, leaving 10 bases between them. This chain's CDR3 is CASSPGSYTGELFF. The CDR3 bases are TGTGCCAGCAGCCCCGGGAGCTACACCGGGGAGCTGTTTTTT.

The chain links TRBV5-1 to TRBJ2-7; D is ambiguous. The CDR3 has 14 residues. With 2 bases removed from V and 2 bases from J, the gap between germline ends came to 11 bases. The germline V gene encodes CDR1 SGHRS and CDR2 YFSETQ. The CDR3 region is CASSFSVPPYEQYF. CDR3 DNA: TGCGCCAGCAGCTTTTCGGTACCCCCCTACGAGCAGTACTTC. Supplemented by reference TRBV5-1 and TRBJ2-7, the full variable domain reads KAGVTQTPRYLIKTRGQQVTLSCSPISGHRSVSWYQQTPGQGLQFLFEYFSETQRNKGNFPGRFSGRQFSNSRSEMNVSTLELGDSALYLCASSFSVPPYEQYFGPGTRLTVT.

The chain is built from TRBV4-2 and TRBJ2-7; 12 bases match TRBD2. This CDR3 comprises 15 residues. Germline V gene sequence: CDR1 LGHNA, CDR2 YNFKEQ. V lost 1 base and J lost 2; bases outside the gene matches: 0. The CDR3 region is CASSQGLAGAYEQYF. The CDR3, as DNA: TGTGCCAGCAGCCAAGGACTAGCGGGGGCCTACGAGCAGTACTTC.

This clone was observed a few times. The CDR3 DNA reads as TGTGCCAGTATCACCATGAGGACGTCCGGGACAGGTAGAGAGAGTGAGCAGTTCTTC. Amino acid sequence: CASITMRTSGTGRESEQFF. The chain is built from TRBV28 and TRBJ2-1; 8 bases map to TRBD1. V lost 9 bases and J lost 9; bases outside the gene matches: 28. The germline V gene encodes CDR1 MDHEN and CDR2 SYDVKM. This CDR3 region has 19 residues.

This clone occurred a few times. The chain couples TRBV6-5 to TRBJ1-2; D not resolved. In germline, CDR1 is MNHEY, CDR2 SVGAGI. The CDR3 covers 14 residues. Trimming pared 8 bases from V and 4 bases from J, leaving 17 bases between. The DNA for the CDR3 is TGTGCCAGCGCCCCCACGGAGGGCTCCTATGGCTACACCTTC. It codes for CASAPTEGSYGYTF.

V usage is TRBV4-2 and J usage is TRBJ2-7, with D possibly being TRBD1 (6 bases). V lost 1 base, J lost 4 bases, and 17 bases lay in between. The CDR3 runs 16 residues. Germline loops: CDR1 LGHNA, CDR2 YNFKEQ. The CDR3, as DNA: TGTGCCAGCAGCCAAGGCTCAGGGGATTCTGTATACGAGCAGTACTTC. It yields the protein CASSQGSGDSVYEQYF.